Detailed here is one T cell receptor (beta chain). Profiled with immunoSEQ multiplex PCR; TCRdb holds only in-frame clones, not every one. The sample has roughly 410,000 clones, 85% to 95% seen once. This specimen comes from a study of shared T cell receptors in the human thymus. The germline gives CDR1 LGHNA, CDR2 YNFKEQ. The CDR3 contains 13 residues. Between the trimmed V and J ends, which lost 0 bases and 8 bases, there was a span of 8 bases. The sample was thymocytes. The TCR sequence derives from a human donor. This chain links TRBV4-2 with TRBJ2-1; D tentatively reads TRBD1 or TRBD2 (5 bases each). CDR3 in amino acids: CASSQDEGHEQFF. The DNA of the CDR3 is TGTGCCAGCAGCCAAGATGAGGGACATGAGCAGTTCTTC.